The rows below give T cell receptor beta chains drawn from one sample of a study of shared clonotypes between healthy human individuals. Produced via immunoSEQ multiplex PCR; TCRdb's table is partial and in-frame only. The sample carries about a million clones, 60% to 80% recorded once. The sequenced sample consisted of memory CD4+ T cells sorted from blood. All receptors come from a young man in good health. CDR3s include the opening cysteine and the closing phenylalanine or tryptophan. The order of the fields is V gene, J gene, CDR3 protein.

TRBV2	TRBJ1-2	CASRQAGDGYTF
TRBV25-1	TRBJ2-7	CASSEYAGNSYEQYF
TRBV18	TRBJ1-4	CASSRGTGDEKLFF
TRBV28	TRBJ1-2	CASSFRGLYGYTF
TRBV2	TRBJ2-5	CASSDGVAQETQYF
TRBV19	TRBJ2-2	CASSIGGNTGELFF
TRBV18	TRBJ2-3	CASSPPGLKADTQYF
TRBV5-1	TRBJ2-2	CASSPPPGDWAGELFF
TRBV18	TRBJ2-3	CASSSLRDTQYF
TRBV2	TRBJ2-5	CASSGPGSGEYQETQYF
TRBV2	TRBJ1-2	CASSRGLDYGYTF
TRBV30	TRBJ1-6	CAWRYGRTGMGSPLHF
TRBV7-8	TRBJ2-7	CASSIQGASFYEQYF
TRBV27	TRBJ2-5	CASSPLGEGVKTQYF
TRBV5-6	TRBJ1-4	CASSFKGLGEKLFF
TRBV5-4	TRBJ1-1	CASSLSLAGNTEAFF
TRBV7-9	TRBJ2-7	CASSLGTRRVTYEQYF
TRBV4-1	TRBJ1-5	CASSQAGGFSGQPQHF
TRBV7-9	TRBJ2-3	CASSLGGGEGTRRPDTQYF
TRBV5-6	TRBJ1-1	CASSLVLNTEAFF
TRBV7-9	TRBJ2-5	CASSLALGETQYF
TRBV9	TRBJ1-6	CASSVLQGNSPLHF
TRBV6-1	TRBJ1-2	CASSEAGGSNGYTF
TRBV7-9	TRBJ2-4	CASTKTGLAKNIQYF
TRBV5-1	TRBJ2-5	CASSSLGTGETQYF
TRBV18	TRBJ2-3	CASSPHETDTQYF
TRBV6-1	TRBJ2-1	CASSERQFF
TRBV7-2	TRBJ2-1	CASSLASGGGTEQFF
TRBV5-6	TRBJ1-6	CASSYGISLHF
TRBV5-1	TRBJ2-7	CASSLASGGVLSYEQYF
TRBV2	TRBJ2-2	CASRGREGTGELFF
TRBV6-6	TRBJ1-3	CASRQTGGNTIYF
TRBV11-1	TRBJ1-1	CASSLGSVTEAFF
TRBV7-9	TRBJ2-1	CASSLHWGEQFF
TRBV18	TRBJ2-5	CASSERQGMETQYF
TRBV2	TRBJ1-5	CASSETSRGNQPQHF
TRBV6-5	TRBJ2-7	CASSQGAEQYF
TRBV5-6	TRBJ2-2	CATHAFNTGELFF
TRBV11-2	TRBJ2-7	CASSLARQGSYEQYF
TRBV5-1	TRBJ2-5	CASSLHLQETQYF
TRBV12-1	TRBJ2-7	CASSSETGREQYF
TRBV29-1	TRBJ1-6	CSVRSGAPSYNSPLHF
TRBV28	TRBJ1-6	CASSLRVLNSPLHF
TRBV6-7	TRBJ2-2	CASSYPSGQGITGELFF
TRBV19	TRBJ1-1	CASSMGTVMNTEAFF
TRBV10-3	TRBJ2-5	CAISNGGNQETQYF
TRBV9	TRBJ1-2	CASSRGTGTNYGYTF
TRBV11-3	TRBJ1-1	CASSPAAGTAAMNTEAFF
TRBV19	TRBJ1-2	CASRRGVADGYTF
TRBV5-1	TRBJ2-5	CASSPGGSTLGLAEETQYF
TRBV6-1	TRBJ2-7	CASSWQPSSYEQYF
TRBV28	TRBJ2-7	CASSLDHRGGGSEQYF
TRBV5-4	TRBJ2-1	CASSSSGTGLYSYNEQFF
TRBV5-1	TRBJ2-3	CASSLDGRKTDTQYF
TRBV10-1	TRBJ2-5	CASSESSTRGETQYF
TRBV5-4	TRBJ2-7	CASSAAGPYEQYF
TRBV19	TRBJ1-5	CASSSVGPQHF
TRBV30	TRBJ2-3	CAWSRYSGGVGDTQYF
TRBV21-1	TRBJ1-4	CASSRGEGSKEKLFF